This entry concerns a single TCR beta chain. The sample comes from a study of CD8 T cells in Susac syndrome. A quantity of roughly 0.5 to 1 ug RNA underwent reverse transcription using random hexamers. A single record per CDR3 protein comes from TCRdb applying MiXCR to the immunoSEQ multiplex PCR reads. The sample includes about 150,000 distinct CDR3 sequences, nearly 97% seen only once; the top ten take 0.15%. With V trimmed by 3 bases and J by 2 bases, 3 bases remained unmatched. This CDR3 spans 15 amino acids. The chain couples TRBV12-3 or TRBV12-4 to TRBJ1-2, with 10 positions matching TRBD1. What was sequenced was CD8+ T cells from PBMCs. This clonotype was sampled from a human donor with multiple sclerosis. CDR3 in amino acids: CASSFLDRGNYGYTF. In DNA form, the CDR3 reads TGTGCCAGCAGTTTTTTGGACAGGGGGAACTATGGCTACACCTTC.